This T cell receptor (beta chain) appears in the sequencing data of a study of blood T cell repertoires in COVID-19. Background on the study: Spain, Italy and the United States supplied samples that represented acute and convalescent COVID-19. PBMCs, B-cell-depleted T cells, or T cells were the source of the cDNA or gDNA that made up the material.

Original handling: Scientists estimated how many nucleated cells there were by amplifying reference gene primers. Here immunoSEQ multiplex PCR was the method, and the copy in TCRdb shows in-frame clones only, minus some. V, J and clone size reflect that table, while D and trimming were determined from the DNA. In the table there are some 150,000 clones, approximately 86% of which are singletons. CDR1 and CDR2 from the germline V gene are SGHKS and YYEKEE (reference sequence). The CDR3 is 14 amino acids. V dropped 4 bases and J dropped 0; count of bases not matched to a gene: 4. The V gene is TRBV5-5, the J gene TRBJ2-7, with 7 bases identical to TRBD1. The receptor was isolated from a man between 65 and 85 years old with acute or convalescent COVID-19. Source material: peripheral blood. CDR3 residues: CASSRDSNSYEQYF. As DNA, the CDR3 is TGTGCCAGCAGCCGGGACAGCAACTCCTACGAGCAGTACTTC.